The present entry profiles one T cell receptor (beta chain) with its context. Its antigen remains unidentified. One end of the junction does not line up with germline, which may come from a read error. The selected patients with pancreatic ductal adenocarcinoma had surgery but no neoadjuvant therapy. The sample is drawn from a study of T cells in pancreatic ductal adenocarcinoma. Study outcomes and limitations: Mean clonality was roughly 0.1 in tumors and about 0.069 in blood, not significantly different. Enrichment of CD45RO+ effector over naive T cells in tumors may bias clonality.

Profiling relied on immunoSEQ multiplex PCR, and the TCRdb table lists in-frame clones only, not all of them. This sample yields roughly 16,000 clones, of which about 90% are seen a single time; approximately 16% belongs to the top ten. Germline V gene lookup returns CDR1 SGHVS and CDR2 FQNEAQ. This CDR3 spans 16 amino acids. The source is a human donor with pancreatic ductal adenocarcinoma. Sequenced material: PBMCs. J is TRBJ2-5 and V is TRBV7-8; 10 bases are shared with TRBD1. The CDR3 loop is CASSLVGDRGQGTQYF. CDR3 nucleotide sequence: TGTGCCAGCAGCTTAGTAGGGGACAGGGGCCAAGGGACCCAGTACTTC.